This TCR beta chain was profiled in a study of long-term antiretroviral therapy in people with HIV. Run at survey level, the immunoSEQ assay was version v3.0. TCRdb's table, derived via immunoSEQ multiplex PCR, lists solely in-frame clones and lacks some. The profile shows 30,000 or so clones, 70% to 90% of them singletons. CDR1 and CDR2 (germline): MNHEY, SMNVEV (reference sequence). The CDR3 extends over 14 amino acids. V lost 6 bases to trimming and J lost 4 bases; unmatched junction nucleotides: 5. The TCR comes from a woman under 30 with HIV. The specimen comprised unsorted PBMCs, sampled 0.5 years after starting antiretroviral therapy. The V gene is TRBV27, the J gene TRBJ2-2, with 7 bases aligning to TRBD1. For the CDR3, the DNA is TGTGCCAGCAGATCCACAGGGGCCACCGGGGAGCTGTTTTTT. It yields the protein CASRSTGATGELFF.